A selection of T cell receptor beta chains follows, all from one sample in a study of identical twins. One entry per CDR3 protein results from TCRdb running MiXCR on the 5' RACE reads. The sample lists about 660,000 distinct CDR3 sequences, 8.5% to 9.5% occurring once. In addition, the sample was reused for a study of yellow fever vaccine responses in identical twins.

The sample consisted of PBMCs. The origin of the receptors is a woman under 30 in good health. The CDR3 runs from the conserved cysteine through the conserved F or W. Each record gives: CDR3 DNA, CDR3 protein, CDR3 length, V gene, D gene, J gene, clone size. The D gene is left open where the match is weak. Some rows mark clone size as missing; the rest say once, few, many or name a class of expanded clone.

cdr3_nt: TGTGCCAGCAGCCAAGAAGATTCGGAGCGTACGCAGTATTTT
cdr3_aa: CASSQEDSERTQYF
cdr3_length: 14
v_call: TRBV3-1
d_call: -
j_call: TRBJ2-3
clone_size: many

cdr3_nt: TGTGCCAGCAGTTTACGATCTGGGGCATTCTCTGGGGCCAACGTCCTGACTTTC
cdr3_aa: CASSLRSGAFSGANVLTF
cdr3_length: 18
v_call: TRBV27
d_call: -
j_call: TRBJ2-6
clone_size: many

cdr3_nt: TGTGCCAGCAGCTTAGAACTAGCCTACGAGCAGTACTTC
cdr3_aa: CASSLELAYEQYF
cdr3_length: 13
v_call: TRBV7-9
d_call: -
j_call: TRBJ2-7
clone_size: many

cdr3_nt: TGCGCCAGCAGCCAAGATGAGCCCAGCAGCACAGATACGCAGTATTTT
cdr3_aa: CASSQDEPSSTDTQYF
cdr3_length: 16
v_call: TRBV4-3
d_call: -
j_call: TRBJ2-3
clone_size: few

cdr3_nt: TGCAGCGTTGAAGGGGTGCTAGCGGGAACCCTCGATACGCAGTATTTT
cdr3_aa: CSVEGVLAGTLDTQYF
cdr3_length: 16
v_call: TRBV29-1
d_call: TRBD2
j_call: TRBJ2-3
clone_size: few

cdr3_nt: TGCAGCGTCCCACTAGCGGGGGTCACAGATACGCAGTATTTT
cdr3_aa: CSVPLAGVTDTQYF
cdr3_length: 14
v_call: TRBV29-1
d_call: TRBD2
j_call: TRBJ2-3
clone_size: few

cdr3_nt: TGCAGTGCTAGAGTTCACCAGACGAGGTATGCAGATACGCAGTATTTT
cdr3_aa: CSARVHQTRYADTQYF
cdr3_length: 16
v_call: TRBV20-1
d_call: -
j_call: TRBJ2-3
clone_size: few

cdr3_nt: TGTGCCAGCGGCCAGACTACCGGGACTAGCGGGAGATTGACCCAGTACTTC
cdr3_aa: CASGQTTGTSGRLTQYF
cdr3_length: 17
v_call: TRBV25-1
d_call: TRBD2
j_call: TRBJ2-5
clone_size: -

cdr3_nt: TGTGCCAGCAGTTACTCTGGAGGGAGAAACGATACGCAGTATTTT
cdr3_aa: CASSYSGGRNDTQYF
cdr3_length: 15
v_call: TRBV6-5
d_call: -
j_call: TRBJ2-3
clone_size: many

cdr3_nt: TGTGCCAGCGTCCGGGACAGATACACCGGGGAGCTGTTTTTT
cdr3_aa: CASVRDRYTGELFF
cdr3_length: 14
v_call: TRBV6-1
d_call: TRBD1
j_call: TRBJ2-2
clone_size: -

cdr3_nt: TGTGCCAGCAGCAAAGCTCCGGGACAGGGGTACCAAGAGACCCAGTACTTC
cdr3_aa: CASSKAPGQGYQETQYF
cdr3_length: 17
v_call: TRBV21-1
d_call: -
j_call: TRBJ2-5
clone_size: -

cdr3_nt: TGTGCCAGCAGTCCTGGACTAGCGGGGGGATGGTCCACCGGGGAGCTGTTTTTT
cdr3_aa: CASSPGLAGGWSTGELFF
cdr3_length: 18
v_call: TRBV7-3
d_call: TRBD2
j_call: TRBJ2-2
clone_size: many

cdr3_nt: TGTGCCAGCAGTTTACTCCCTGGGCCCCTCCACTTT
cdr3_aa: CASSLLPGPLHF
cdr3_length: 12
v_call: TRBV12-3/TRBV12-4
d_call: -
j_call: TRBJ1-6
clone_size: many

cdr3_nt: TGTGCCAGCAGCACGAGAGCGGGAGGCCTTTACGAGCAGTACTTC
cdr3_aa: CASSTRAGGLYEQYF
cdr3_length: 15
v_call: TRBV21-1
d_call: -
j_call: TRBJ2-7
clone_size: -

cdr3_nt: TGTGCCAGCAGTTACTCGCGGGGGTACGGCTACACCTTC
cdr3_aa: CASSYSRGYGYTF
cdr3_length: 13
v_call: TRBV6-5
d_call: -
j_call: TRBJ1-2
clone_size: many

cdr3_nt: TGTGCCAGCAGAGCCAGGCAGCGGGCTAGCTCCTACGAGCAGTACTTC
cdr3_aa: CASRARQRASSYEQYF
cdr3_length: 16
v_call: TRBV9
d_call: -
j_call: TRBJ2-7
clone_size: -

cdr3_nt: TGTGCCAGCAGCGTTGGCCAGGGGGTTATCTACGAGCAGTACTTC
cdr3_aa: CASSVGQGVIYEQYF
cdr3_length: 15
v_call: TRBV9
d_call: TRBD1
j_call: TRBJ2-7
clone_size: -

cdr3_nt: TGCGCCAGCAGCCAAGATAGGGGACTAGAGCCAAATCACGAGCAGTACTTC
cdr3_aa: CASSQDRGLEPNHEQYF
cdr3_length: 17
v_call: TRBV4-3
d_call: TRBD2
j_call: TRBJ2-7
clone_size: -

cdr3_nt: TGTGCCAGCAGGGAACAGGGAAGGTACGAGCAGTACTTC
cdr3_aa: CASREQGRYEQYF
cdr3_length: 13
v_call: TRBV12-3/TRBV12-4
d_call: -
j_call: TRBJ2-7
clone_size: few

cdr3_nt: TGCAGTGCATACCACCGGGACTTCATTCCCTACGAGCAGTACTTC
cdr3_aa: CSAYHRDFIPYEQYF
cdr3_length: 15
v_call: TRBV20-1
d_call: -
j_call: TRBJ2-7
clone_size: many

cdr3_nt: TGTGCCAGCAGCCCGGGACATAATTCACCCCTCCACTTT
cdr3_aa: CASSPGHNSPLHF
cdr3_length: 13
v_call: TRBV6-1
d_call: -
j_call: TRBJ1-6
clone_size: -

cdr3_nt: TGTGCCAGCAGGACCCGACTAGCGGGAGGTGAAGAGACCCAGTACTTC
cdr3_aa: CASRTRLAGGEETQYF
cdr3_length: 16
v_call: TRBV28
d_call: TRBD2
j_call: TRBJ2-5
clone_size: few

cdr3_nt: TGTGCCACCAGCGGATTAGCGGGAGTACAAGAGACCCAGTACTTC
cdr3_aa: CATSGLAGVQETQYF
cdr3_length: 15
v_call: TRBV15
d_call: TRBD2
j_call: TRBJ2-5
clone_size: -

cdr3_nt: TGTGCTCCTCGGAGGGGAGAGACCCAGTACTTC
cdr3_aa: CAPRRGETQYF
cdr3_length: 11
v_call: TRBV11-2
d_call: -
j_call: TRBJ2-5
clone_size: few

cdr3_nt: TGTGCCAGCAGCCAGAGCGGGGGTGGTTTTAATGAGCAGTTCTTC
cdr3_aa: CASSQSGGGFNEQFF
cdr3_length: 15
v_call: TRBV6-4
d_call: TRBD2
j_call: TRBJ2-1
clone_size: once

cdr3_nt: TGTGCCAGCAGTGACCTAGCGGGGGGGTACAATGAGCAGTTCTTC
cdr3_aa: CASSDLAGGYNEQFF
cdr3_length: 15
v_call: TRBV25-1
d_call: TRBD2
j_call: TRBJ2-1
clone_size: many

cdr3_nt: TGTGCCACCAGCAGCCTGGAGGTCCTGGAGACCCAGTACTTC
cdr3_aa: CATSSLEVLETQYF
cdr3_length: 14
v_call: TRBV15
d_call: -
j_call: TRBJ2-5
clone_size: -

cdr3_nt: TGTGCCAGCAGCTTTGGACAGGCTCCGAGGTACGAGCAGTACTTC
cdr3_aa: CASSFGQAPRYEQYF
cdr3_length: 15
v_call: TRBV11-2
d_call: TRBD1
j_call: TRBJ2-7
clone_size: few

cdr3_nt: TGCAGTGCTGTAGCGGTAAGCTCCTACGAGCAGTACTTC
cdr3_aa: CSAVAVSSYEQYF
cdr3_length: 13
v_call: TRBV20-1
d_call: -
j_call: TRBJ2-7
clone_size: many

cdr3_nt: TGCGCCAGCAGCCCCTCCAGGGGGATGGTCTACAATGAGCAGTTCTTC
cdr3_aa: CASSPSRGMVYNEQFF
cdr3_length: 16
v_call: TRBV5-1
d_call: TRBD1
j_call: TRBJ2-1
clone_size: few

cdr3_nt: TGTGCCAGCAATGACAGGGGGCGTTCTGGCTACACCTTC
cdr3_aa: CASNDRGRSGYTF
cdr3_length: 13
v_call: TRBV12-3/TRBV12-4
d_call: TRBD1
j_call: TRBJ1-2
clone_size: many

cdr3_nt: TGCAGCGTTGAAGAGGACGGCTCCCCGGGCGATGAGCAGTTCTTC
cdr3_aa: CSVEEDGSPGDEQFF
cdr3_length: 15
v_call: TRBV29-1
d_call: -
j_call: TRBJ2-1
clone_size: -

cdr3_nt: TGCAGTGCTAGAGGGCAGCTTAGCAATCAGCCCCAGCATTTT
cdr3_aa: CSARGQLSNQPQHF
cdr3_length: 14
v_call: TRBV20-1
d_call: -
j_call: TRBJ1-5
clone_size: -

cdr3_nt: TGTGCCAGCAGTCCAGGCGGCGCGGGGGGCCAAGAGACCCAGTACTTC
cdr3_aa: CASSPGGAGGQETQYF
cdr3_length: 16
v_call: TRBV28
d_call: TRBD2
j_call: TRBJ2-5
clone_size: once

cdr3_nt: TGTGCCAGCAGCCCACGAGGACAGGGCTACGAGCAGTACTTC
cdr3_aa: CASSPRGQGYEQYF
cdr3_length: 14
v_call: TRBV7-2
d_call: TRBD1
j_call: TRBJ2-7
clone_size: many

cdr3_nt: TGTGCCAGCAGCCCTCCCTTGGGGCGATCCTACGAGCAGTACTTC
cdr3_aa: CASSPPLGRSYEQYF
cdr3_length: 15
v_call: TRBV5-6
d_call: -
j_call: TRBJ2-7
clone_size: few

cdr3_nt: TGTGCCAGCAGTTTGGGCTCTCGGGCGGAGGGCTACACCTTC
cdr3_aa: CASSLGSRAEGYTF
cdr3_length: 14
v_call: TRBV12-3/TRBV12-4
d_call: -
j_call: TRBJ1-2
clone_size: -

cdr3_nt: TGTGCCAGCAGCTTTACAGCGCGACATGGGTTTGCCGACTACGAGCAGTACTTC
cdr3_aa: CASSFTARHGFADYEQYF
cdr3_length: 18
v_call: TRBV7-8
d_call: -
j_call: TRBJ2-7
clone_size: -

cdr3_nt: TGTGCCAGCAGCCGCCCCTTCGAGCCCTACGAGCAGTACTTC
cdr3_aa: CASSRPFEPYEQYF
cdr3_length: 14
v_call: TRBV3-1
d_call: -
j_call: TRBJ2-7
clone_size: few

cdr3_nt: TGTGCCAGCAGTGGACTAGCGGGGGGGATCTCCTACAATGAGCAGTTCTTC
cdr3_aa: CASSGLAGGISYNEQFF
cdr3_length: 17
v_call: TRBV9
d_call: TRBD2
j_call: TRBJ2-1
clone_size: few

cdr3_nt: TGCAGCGCATTAGCGGGATCAGGGGAGACCCAGTACTTC
cdr3_aa: CSALAGSGETQYF
cdr3_length: 13
v_call: TRBV29-1
d_call: TRBD2
j_call: TRBJ2-5
clone_size: -